This T cell receptor beta chain is drawn from a study of siplizumab effects on memory and regulatory T cells. The CDR3 is 15 amino acids. Germline V gene data show CDR1 as KGHSH and CDR2 as LQKENI. V lost 0 bases, J lost 3 bases, and 12 bases lay in between. Per individual sample, around 9.1 x 10^4 TCR templates were assayed. Generated by immunoSEQ multiplex PCR, the TCRdb table keeps only in-frame clones and is missing some. The table has around 86,000 clones, 94% seen once; the top ten hold around 0.3%. The rearrangement joins TRBV18 to TRBJ2-7; D is unresolved. Sequencing input: non-Treg CD4+ T cells sorted from blood. The clonotype was recovered from a human donor in good health. CDR3 protein: CASSPPTRSYYEQYF. The CDR3 bases are TGTGCCAGCTCACCACCTACCAGGTCCTACTACGAGCAGTACTTC.